This T cell receptor beta chain derives from a study of OX40 agonist ivuxolimab in advanced cancers. Study overall: Melanoma, hepatocellular carcinoma, head and neck or renal cell cancer occurred in dose-escalation patients. Roughly two fifths of patients had received prior checkpoint inhibitor therapy.

Per germline, CDR1 LNHDA and CDR2 SQIVND (reference sequence). The V and J ends lost 5 bases and 2 bases respectively, with 17 bases between them. There are 16 residues in the CDR3. The protocol was immunoSEQ multiplex PCR, while the TCRdb copy is restricted to in-frame clones and leaves out a portion. In the table there are roughly 77,000 clones, around 90% of which are singletons. This TCR was recovered from an adult with an advanced solid tumor such as melanoma, head and neck, liver or kidney cancer. The source was CD4+ or CD8+ T cells sorted from blood, collected in a trial of the OX40 agonist ivuxolimab. This rearrangement joins TRBV19 to TRBJ2-3; the D gene is possibly TRBD1 (5 bases). The chain's CDR3 is CASSQGTNRFTDTQYF. For the CDR3, the DNA is TGTGCCAGTAGTCAAGGAACCAACAGGTTCACAGATACGCAGTATTTT.